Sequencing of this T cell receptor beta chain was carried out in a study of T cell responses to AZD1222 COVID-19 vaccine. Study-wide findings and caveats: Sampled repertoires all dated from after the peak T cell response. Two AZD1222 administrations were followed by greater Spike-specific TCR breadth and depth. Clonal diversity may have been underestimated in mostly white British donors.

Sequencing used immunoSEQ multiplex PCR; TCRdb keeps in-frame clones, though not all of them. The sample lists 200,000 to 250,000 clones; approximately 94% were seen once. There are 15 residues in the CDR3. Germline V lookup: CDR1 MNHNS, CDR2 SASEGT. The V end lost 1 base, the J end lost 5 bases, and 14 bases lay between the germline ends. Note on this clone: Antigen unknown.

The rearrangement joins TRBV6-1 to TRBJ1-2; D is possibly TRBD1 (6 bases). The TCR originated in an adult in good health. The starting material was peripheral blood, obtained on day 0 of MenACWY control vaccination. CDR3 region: CASSEVAGAPYGYTF. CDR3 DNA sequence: TGTGCCAGCAGTGAAGTCGCAGGGGCCCCTTATGGCTACACCTTC.